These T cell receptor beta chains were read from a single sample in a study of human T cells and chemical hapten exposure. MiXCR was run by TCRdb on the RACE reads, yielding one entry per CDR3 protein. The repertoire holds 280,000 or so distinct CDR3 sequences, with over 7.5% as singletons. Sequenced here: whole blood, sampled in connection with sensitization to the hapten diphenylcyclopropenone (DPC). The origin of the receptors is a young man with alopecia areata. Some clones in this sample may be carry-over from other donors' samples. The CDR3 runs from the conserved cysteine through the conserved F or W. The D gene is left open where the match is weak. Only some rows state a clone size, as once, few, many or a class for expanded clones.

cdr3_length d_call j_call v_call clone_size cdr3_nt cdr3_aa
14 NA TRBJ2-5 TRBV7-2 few TGTGCCAGCAGCCTCGAGTTCACCAAAGAGACCCAGTACTTC CASSLEFTKETQYF
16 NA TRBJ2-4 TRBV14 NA TGTGCCAGCAGCCAAGAGTATTGGGGACGTAAAAACATTCAGTACTTC CASSQEYWGRKNIQYF
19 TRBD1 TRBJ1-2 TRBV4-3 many TGCGCCAGCAGCCAAGAACTAATTACAGGGGAGTTTTTCGACTATGGCTACACCTTC CASSQELITGEFFDYGYTF
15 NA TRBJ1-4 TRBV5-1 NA TGCGCCAGCAGCAGCGGGATGTTCAATAATGAAAAACTGTTTTTT CASSSGMFNNEKLFF
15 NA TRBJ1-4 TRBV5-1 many TGCGCCAGCAGCTTGGGACCTGCAACTAATGAAAAACTGTTTTTT CASSLGPATNEKLFF
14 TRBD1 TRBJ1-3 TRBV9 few TGTGCCAGCAGCCCTCGGACAGGTGAAAACACCATATATTTT CASSPRTGENTIYF
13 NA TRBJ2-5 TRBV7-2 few TGTGCCAGCAGTCGATCTAGAGAAGAGACCCAGTACTTC CASSRSREETQYF
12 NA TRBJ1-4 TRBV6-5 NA TGTGCCAGCAGTTTAGGGAACGAAAAACTGTTTTTT CASSLGNEKLFF
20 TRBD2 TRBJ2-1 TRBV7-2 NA TGTGCCAGCAGCCCACGTCTCCGGGTTAGCGGGGGGAGCTCCTACAATGAGCAGTTCTTC CASSPRLRVSGGSSYNEQFF
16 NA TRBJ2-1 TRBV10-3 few TGTGCCATCAGGGGTCTCGCCCCGGATTCTGGGAATGAGCAGTTCTTC CAIRGLAPDSGNEQFF
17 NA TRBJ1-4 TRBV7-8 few TGTGCCAGCAGCTTAGTTGGACCGGGGATGACTAATGAAAAACTGTTTTTT CASSLVGPGMTNEKLFF
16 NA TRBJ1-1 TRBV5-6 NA TGTGCCAGCAGCTTGCGACGGCTGTTCCTGAACACTGAAGCTTTCTTT CASSLRRLFLNTEAFF
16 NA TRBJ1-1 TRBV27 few TGTGCCAGCAGTTTAAATTCAGGAGGAGAGAACACTGAAGCTTTCTTT CASSLNSGGENTEAFF